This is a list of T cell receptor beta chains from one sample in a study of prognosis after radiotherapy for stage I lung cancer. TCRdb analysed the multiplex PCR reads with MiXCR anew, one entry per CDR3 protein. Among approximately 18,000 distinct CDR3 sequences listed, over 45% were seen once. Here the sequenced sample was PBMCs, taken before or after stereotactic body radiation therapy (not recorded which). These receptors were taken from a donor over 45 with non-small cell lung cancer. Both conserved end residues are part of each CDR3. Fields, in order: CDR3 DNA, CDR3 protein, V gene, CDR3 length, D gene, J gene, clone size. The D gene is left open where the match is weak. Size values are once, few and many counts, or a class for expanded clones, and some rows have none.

DNA: TGTGCCAGCTCACCAGAGACTAGCGGCAACAATGAGCAGTTCTTC
CDR3: CASSPETSGNNEQFF
V: TRBV18
length: 15
D: TRBD2
J: TRBJ2-1
size: many

DNA: TGTGCCAGCAGCCAACGGACTAGCGGGAGCCAGACCTACAATGAGCAGTTCTTC
CDR3: CASSQRTSGSQTYNEQFF
V: TRBV6-1
length: 18
D: TRBD2
J: TRBJ2-1
size: many

DNA: TGTGCTAGCAGCTTAGGGCAGGGGAGATACAATGAGCAGTTCTTC
CDR3: CASSLGQGRYNEQFF
V: TRBV7-7
length: 15
D: NA
J: TRBJ2-1
size: NA

DNA: TGTGCCAGCAGCTCTGACAGGGGGCACTTTAACACTGAAGCTTTCTTT
CDR3: CASSSDRGHFNTEAFF
V: TRBV28
length: 16
D: TRBD1
J: TRBJ1-1
size: NA

DNA: TGCGCCAGCAGCTTGTCGGGGAAGGAGGGCACTGAAGCTTTCTTT
CDR3: CASSLSGKEGTEAFF
V: TRBV5-1
length: 15
D: NA
J: TRBJ1-1
size: many

DNA: TGCGCCAGCAGCTTGGTGGCTAGCGGGGTCCAAGAGACCCAGTACTTC
CDR3: CASSLVASGVQETQYF
V: TRBV5-1
length: 16
D: TRBD2
J: TRBJ2-5
size: many

DNA: TGTGCCATCTCGGGACTAGCGGGAGTTTCCGCGGAGTCCCAGTTCTTC
CDR3: CAISGLAGVSAESQFF
V: TRBV7-9
length: 16
D: TRBD2
J: TRBJ2-1
size: many

DNA: TGTGCCAGCAGTTCCCAAGACCCTAGCACAGATACGCAGTATTTT
CDR3: CASSSQDPSTDTQYF
V: TRBV6-9
length: 15
D: NA
J: TRBJ2-3
size: NA

DNA: TGCAGTGCTAGACGGGACAGGGGCTCCTACGAGCAGTACTTC
CDR3: CSARRDRGSYEQYF
V: TRBV20-1
length: 14
D: TRBD1
J: TRBJ2-7
size: NA

DNA: TGCGCCAGCAGCTTGGCCTTTTGGGGAGGGAGTTACGAGCAGTACTTC
CDR3: CASSLAFWGGSYEQYF
V: TRBV5-1
length: 16
D: TRBD2
J: TRBJ2-7
size: once

DNA: TGTGCCAGCAGCTTAGCGGGCAGTTCCTACAATGAGCAGTTCTTC
CDR3: CASSLAGSSYNEQFF
V: TRBV7-8
length: 15
D: NA
J: TRBJ2-1
size: many

DNA: TGTGCCACCAGCCCACAAGGTTACACCGGGGAGCTGTTTTTT
CDR3: CATSPQGYTGELFF
V: TRBV15
length: 14
D: NA
J: TRBJ2-2
size: many

DNA: TGTGCCAGCAGTTCTTCCTGGACTATCCCCCAGTCGGGGGAGCAGTTCTTC
CDR3: CASSSSWTIPQSGEQFF
V: TRBV6-9
length: 17
D: NA
J: TRBJ2-1
size: NA

DNA: TGCAGTGCCTCCGAACAGGGCTATGGCTACACCTTC
CDR3: CSASEQGYGYTF
V: TRBV20-1
length: 12
D: NA
J: TRBJ1-2
size: NA

DNA: TGCAGTGCTAGGAAGCGGGAGGGGCGTACAGATACGCAGTATTTT
CDR3: CSARKREGRTDTQYF
V: TRBV20-1
length: 15
D: TRBD2
J: TRBJ2-3
size: many

DNA: TGTGCCAGTAGTACGGGGCTCCTCTCCTACAATGAGCAGTTCTTC
CDR3: CASSTGLLSYNEQFF
V: TRBV19
length: 15
D: NA
J: TRBJ2-1
size: many

DNA: TGTGCCAGCAGGTTGGGCAGGCAAGAGACCCAGTACTTC
CDR3: CASRLGRQETQYF
V: TRBV6-1
length: 13
D: NA
J: TRBJ2-5
size: NA

DNA: TGTGCCAGCAGCACAGAGAGTAATTCACCCCTCCACTTT
CDR3: CASSTESNSPLHF
V: TRBV6-2/TRBV6-3
length: 13
D: NA
J: TRBJ1-6
size: medium-sized

DNA: TGTGCCACCAGCAGAGGGGGGGCCCGGGGGGACGAAAAACTGTTTTTT
CDR3: CATSRGGARGDEKLFF
V: TRBV15
length: 16
D: NA
J: TRBJ1-4
size: many

DNA: TGCAGCGTTGAAATCGACAGGGCGAACACTGAAGCTTTCTTT
CDR3: CSVEIDRANTEAFF
V: TRBV29-1
length: 14
D: TRBD1
J: TRBJ1-1
size: many

DNA: TGTGCCAGCGGAACGACAGGCGGCTACACCTTC
CDR3: CASGTTGGYTF
V: TRBV28
length: 11
D: NA
J: TRBJ1-2
size: medium-sized

DNA: TGTGCCAGCAGCGGTAGGGACAGGGACACTGAAGCTTTCTTT
CDR3: CASSGRDRDTEAFF
V: TRBV6-1
length: 14
D: TRBD1
J: TRBJ1-1
size: many

DNA: TGTGCCTGGAGTGGACAGGGCAATCAGCCCCAGCATTTT
CDR3: CAWSGQGNQPQHF
V: TRBV30
length: 13
D: NA
J: TRBJ1-5
size: medium-sized

DNA: TGTGCCAGCAGTGTCTCTCAGAACACAGATACGCAGTATTTT
CDR3: CASSVSQNTDTQYF
V: TRBV2
length: 14
D: NA
J: TRBJ2-3
size: medium-sized

DNA: TGTGCCAGCAGCCCCCGGACCGTCGGAACCTACGAGCAGTACTTC
CDR3: CASSPRTVGTYEQYF
V: TRBV7-9
length: 15
D: NA
J: TRBJ2-7
size: NA

DNA: TGCAGCGTTGGTGGGGCGGGGTACTCCTACGAGCAGTACTTC
CDR3: CSVGGAGYSYEQYF
V: TRBV29-1
length: 14
D: NA
J: TRBJ2-7
size: few